The 21 T cell receptor beta chains below were found in one sample sequenced in a study of T cell responses to AZD1222 COVID-19 vaccine. Clones were read by immunoSEQ multiplex PCR, and TCRdb kept only the in-frame ones, dropping some. The top ten hold roughly 3% of the sample, which has about 110,000 clones, roughly nine tenths seen once. Sequences were derived from peripheral blood, sampled on day 0 of MenACWY control vaccination. These receptors came from an adult in good health.

The V gene is TRBV9, the J gene TRBJ2-7, with D perhaps TRBD1 (6 bases). The V end lost 3 bases, the J end lost 4 bases, and 14 bases lay between the germline ends. The CDR3 has 14 residues. Germline V lookup: CDR1 SGDLS, CDR2 YYNGEE. The CDR3 reads CASSGGQGWYEQYF. The CDR3 DNA is TGTGCCAGCAGCGGGGGCCAGGGGTGGTACGAGCAGTACTTC.

This rearrangement joins TRBV3-1 (or the pseudogene TRBV3-2) to TRBJ1-5; D call uncertain. The V gene's germline CDR1 is LGHDT and CDR2 YNNKEL (reference sequence). V was pared by 4 bases and J by 1 base, with 2 bases between. The CDR3 has 12 amino acids. The CDR3 nucleotides read TGTGCCAGCAGCCTCAGCAATCAGCCCCAGCATTTT. Encoded protein: CASSLSNQPQHF.

V and J are TRBV6-5 and TRBJ1-1; D remains unclear. The ends were cut back, 7 bases at V and 1 base at J, with 10 bases in the middle. In germline, CDR1 is MNHEY, CDR2 SVGAGI. The CDR3 contains 13 residues. As DNA, the CDR3 is TGTGCCAGCACTCCGCCCGCGAACACTGAAGCTTTCTTT. Translating it yields CASTPPANTEAFF.

The V gene is TRBV11-2, the J gene TRBJ1-1; unclear D gene. Between the trimmed V and J ends, which lost 2 bases and 4 bases, there was a span of 17 bases. Germline V gives CDR1 SGHAT, CDR2 FQNNGV. CDR3 length: 16 residues. The CDR3 DNA is TGTGCCAGCAGCTTACGGTTCAATCAGGCGGGCACTGAAGCTTTCTTT. Translating gives CASSLRFNQAGTEAFF.

This chain uses TRBV7-8 with TRBJ2-5, with 11 bases fitting TRBD2. Germline V gene data show CDR1 as SGHVS and CDR2 as FQNEAQ. Losses at the gene ends were 5 bases for V and 4 bases for J; bases not matched to a gene: 12. The CDR3 is 17 residues long. CDR3 sequence: CASSRGALAGGRETQYF. The DNA of the CDR3 is TGTGCCAGCAGCAGGGGTGCGCTAGCGGGGGGTCGAGAGACCCAGTACTTC.

The V and J genes are TRBV6-6 and TRBJ1-4, with D uncertain. The germline V gene encodes CDR1 MNHNY and CDR2 SVGAGI (reference sequence). The V and J ends lost 6 bases and 8 bases respectively, with 16 bases between them. The CDR3 loop spans 14 amino acids. Written as DNA, the CDR3 is TGTGCCAGCAGAGTTGGGAAACCCCAGGAAAAACTGTTTTTT. This codes for CASRVGKPQEKLFF.

The chain carries TRBV21-1 and TRBJ1-2; no DNA check was done on the table's D call, TRBD1. TRBV21-1 is a pseudogene segment. The CDR3 covers 16 residues. The CDR3 reads CASSGGTERCLYGYTF. CDR3 bases: TGTGCCAGCAGCGGCGGGACAGAAAGGTGTCTCTATGGCTACACCTTC.

The J gene is TRBJ1-3, the V gene TRBV23-1; D gene ambiguous. TRBV23-1 counts as an open reading frame of uncertain function. This CDR3 is built from 15 residues. Trimming left V 0 bases short and J 4 bases short, with 10 bases between. The CDR3: CASSQSEGRGNTIYF. For the CDR3, the DNA is TGCGCCAGCAGTCAATCGGAAGGGAGGGGAAACACCATATATTTT.

The chain is built from TRBV30 and TRBJ2-1; TRBD1 aligns across 12 bases. Losses at the gene ends were 3 bases for V and 7 bases for J; bases not matched to a gene: 10. Looked up from germline, CDR1 is GTSNPN and CDR2 is SVGIG (reference sequence). The CDR3 has 16 amino acids. CDR3 sequence: CAWSNPGTGGWNEQFF. In nucleotides, the CDR3 is TGTGCCTGGAGCAACCCTGGGACAGGGGGCTGGAATGAGCAGTTCTTC.

This chain links TRBV11-2 with TRBJ2-1; the match to TRBD2 covers 13 bases. The length of the CDR3 is 16 residues. With V trimmed by 5 bases and J by 7 bases, 8 bases remained unmatched. Germline CDR1 reads SGHAT; CDR2 reads FQNNGV. The CDR3 is CASSAELAGGPNEQFF. The CDR3 DNA is TGTGCCAGCAGCGCTGAACTAGCGGGGGGGCCGAATGAGCAGTTCTTC.

The CDR3 DNA follows: TGTGCTAGTGGTTTGGTACTAGCGGGGGGGCAAGATACGCAGTATTTT. Protein: CASGLVLAGGQDTQYF. This sequence joins TRBV12-5 and TRBJ2-3, with 13 bases matching TRBD2. The germline CDR1 and CDR2 sequences are LGHNT and FRNRAP. V trimming: 0 bases; J trimming: 5 bases; junction bases outside the gene matches: 2. CDR3 length: 16 residues.

The V and J genes are TRBV7-3 and TRBJ1-6; D is uncertain. The CDR3 runs 13 residues. Trimming took 3 bases from V and 10 from J, leaving 10 bases between them. Germline V gene sequence: CDR1 SGHTA, CDR2 FQGTGA. This CDR3 reads CASSLSLGSPLHF. In nucleotides, the CDR3 is TGTGCCAGCAGCTTGTCCCTCGGATCACCCCTCCACTTT.

The V call is TRBV5-6, the J call TRBJ1-4; 7 positions match TRBD1. The trim removed 2 bases at V and 7 bases at J, leaving 5 bases unmatched. Per the germline V gene, CDR1 is SGHDT and CDR2 is YYEEEE. The CDR3 totals 14 residues. CDR3 DNA: TGTGCCAGCAGCTTCGGGACAGCGTCTGAAAAACTGTTTTTT. It is translated as CASSFGTASEKLFF. The variable domain in full, with the rest retrieved from reference TRBV5-6 and TRBJ1-4, is DAGVTQSPTHLIKTRGQQVTLRCSPKSGHDTVSWYQQALGQGPQFIFQYYEEEERQRGNFPDRFSGHQFPNYSSELNVNALLLGDSALYLCASSFGTASEKLFFGSGTQLSVL.

This CDR3 reads CASSDRRNTGELFF. The CDR3 nucleotides are TGTGCCAGCAGCGACAGGAGGAACACCGGGGAGCTGTTTTTT. This chain links TRBV5-4 with TRBJ2-2, with D perhaps matching TRBD1 (6 bases). Germline V CDR1 and CDR2: SGHNT, YYREEE (reference sequence). The ends were cut back, 4 bases at V and 1 base at J, with 8 bases in the middle. This CDR3 has 14 amino acids.

This rearrangement joins TRBV6-5 to TRBJ2-5; no definite D call. Trimming pared 0 bases from V and 5 bases from J, leaving 13 bases between. CDR1 MNHEY and CDR2 SVGAGI come from the germline V gene. The CDR3 sequence is 15 residues long. The CDR3 reads CASSYSWAFGETQYF. Written as DNA, the CDR3 is TGTGCCAGCAGTTACTCGTGGGCCTTCGGGGAGACCCAGTACTTC.

The chain joins TRBV6-5 to TRBJ1-5, with unresolved D. The CDR3 runs to 11 residues. Germline V CDR1 and CDR2: MNHEY, SVGAGI. Trimming took 6 bases from V and 3 from J, leaving 3 bases between them. The CDR3 coding sequence is TGTGCCAGCAGCAACAATCAGCCCCAGCATTTT. Residues: CASSNNQPQHF.

The chain uses TRBV4-2 and TRBJ2-1; the match to TRBD2 covers 14 bases. The CDR3 loop spans 17 amino acids. V dropped 3 bases and J dropped 3; count of bases not matched to a gene: 4. CDR1 and CDR2 from the germline V gene are LGHNA and YNFKEQ. In DNA, the CDR3 is TGTGCCAGCAGCCATAAGACTAGCGGGGGGGGCTACAATGAGCAGTTCTTC. Protein product: CASSHKTSGGGYNEQFF.

This chain connects TRBV30 to TRBJ1-4; D ambiguous. V lost 0 bases to trimming and J lost 6 bases, with 11 bases between them. Germline V CDR1 and CDR2: GTSNPN, SVGIG (reference sequence). The CDR3 length is 14 residues. The CDR3, as DNA: TGTGCCTGGAGTGTACGGGAGTCTTATGAAAAACTGTTTTTT. Its translation is CAWSVRESYEKLFF.

This chain connects TRBV3-1 (or the pseudogene TRBV3-2) to TRBJ2-3, with D unclear. The CDR3 contains 15 residues. Germline loops: CDR1 LGHDT, CDR2 YNNKEL (reference sequence). Trimming removed 0 bases at V and 4 bases at J, with 11 bases between. CDR3 DNA: TGTGCCAGCAGCCAAGATGAGCGCGGCGCAGATACGCAGTATTTT. Protein sequence: CASSQDERGADTQYF.

V is TRBV7-3 and J is TRBJ2-2; D gene uncertain. The CDR3 loop spans 15 amino acids. Germline assignment: CDR1 SGHTA and CDR2 FQGTGA. Trimming shortened V by 2 bases and J by 0 bases, and 7 bases separated the two germline ends. CDR3 loop: CASSLSPSNTGELFF. CDR3 nucleotides: TGTGCCAGCAGCTTATCACCCTCGAACACCGGGGAGCTGTTTTTT. The entire variable domain, with the rest obtained from reference TRBV7-3 and TRBJ2-2, is as follows: GAGVSQTPSNKVTEKGKYVELRCDPISGHTALYWYRQSLGQGPEFLIYFQGTGAADDSGLPNDRFFAVRPEGSVSTLKIQRTERGDSAVYLCASSLSPSNTGELFFGEGSRLTVL.

This chain connects TRBV9 to TRBJ1-4; TRBD1 aligns across 8 bases. V shed 3 bases, J shed 6 bases, and the junction held 10 bases outside the gene matches. From germline, CDR1 is SGDLS and CDR2 YYNGEE. CDR3 size: 16 residues. The chain's CDR3 is CASSEGPGQEYEKLFF. CDR3 DNA: TGTGCCAGCAGCGAGGGGCCGGGACAGGAATATGAAAAACTGTTTTTT.